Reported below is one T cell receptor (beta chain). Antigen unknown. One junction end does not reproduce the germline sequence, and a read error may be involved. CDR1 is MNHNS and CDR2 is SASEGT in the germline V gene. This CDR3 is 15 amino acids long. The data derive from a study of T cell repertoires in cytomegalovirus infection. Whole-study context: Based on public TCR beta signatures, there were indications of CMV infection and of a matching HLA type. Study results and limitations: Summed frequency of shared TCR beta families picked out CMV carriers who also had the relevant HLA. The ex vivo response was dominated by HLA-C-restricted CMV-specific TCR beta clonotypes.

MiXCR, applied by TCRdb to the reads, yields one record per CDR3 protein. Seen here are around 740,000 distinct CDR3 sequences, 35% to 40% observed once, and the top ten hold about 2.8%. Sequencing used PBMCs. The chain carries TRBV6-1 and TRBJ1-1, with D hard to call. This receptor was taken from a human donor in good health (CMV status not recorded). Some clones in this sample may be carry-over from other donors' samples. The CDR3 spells CASSEAPRGWMEAFF. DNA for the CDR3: TGTGCAAGCAGTGAAGCGCCGCGGGGATGGATGGAAGCTTTCTTT.